The 24 T cell receptor beta chains below all came from one sample that was sequenced in a study of regulatory T cells in long-lasting Graves disease. CDR3-region Arm-PCR and iRepertoire HTBI primers produced the TCR beta libraries. Each CDR3 protein gets one entry after TCRdb re-called the multiplex PCR reads with MiXCR. The data show about 660,000 distinct CDR3 sequences, with approximately 31% seen just once and around 42% held by the top ten. Specified time point: persistent/refractory GD, antithyroid drugs over 5 years with positive TRAb. Scientists built the TCR library using RNA that was extracted from PBMCs. The specimen comprised peripheral blood mononuclear cells (PBMCs), sampled when the disease was refractory, from a patient treated with antithyroid drugs. These receptors all stem from a female donor with Graves disease.

The chain links TRBV2 to TRBJ2-2, with 7 bases aligning to TRBD2. The CDR3 is 15 amino acids. V shed 4 bases and J 2 bases; nucleotides not matched to a gene: 4. Per germline, CDR1 SNHLY and CDR2 FYNNEI. CDR3 sequence reads: CASSGVAGNTGELFF. The CDR3 nucleotides are TGTGCCAGCAGTGGGGTAGCGGGCAACACCGGGGAGCTGTTTTTT.

This chain uses TRBV30 with TRBJ1-6; D is perhaps TRBD1 (5 bases). Trimming stripped 4 bases from V and 8 bases from J, with 15 bases between. This CDR3 has 14 amino acids. Germline loops: CDR1 GTSNPN, CDR2 SVGIG (reference sequence). In nucleotides, the CDR3 is TGTGCCTGGACGAGTGGGACTGTCTATTCACCCCTCCACTTT. Its protein is CAWTSGTVYSPLHF.

This clonotype was seen a handful of times. The chain recombines TRBV12-5 with TRBJ2-7; D ambiguous. CDR1 LGHNT and CDR2 FRNRAP come from the germline V gene. The CDR3 contains 13 residues. V was cut by 1 base and J by 4 bases, with 8 bases left in between. CDR3 loop: CASGLDSAYEQYF. CDR3 in DNA: TGTGCTAGTGGTTTGGACTCAGCATACGAGCAGTACTTC. The full variable domain, its missing parts supplied by reference TRBV12-5 and TRBJ2-7, is DARVTQTPRHKVTEMGQEVTMRCQPILGHNTVFWYRQTMMQGLELLAYFRNRAPLDDSGMPKDRFSAEMPDATLATLKIQPSEPRDSAVYFCASGLDSAYEQYFGPGTRLTVT.

The chain has TRBV2 and TRBJ1-5; D is uncertain. This CDR3 comprises 12 residues. V was clipped by 6 bases and J by 3 bases, with 6 bases between them. Per the germline V gene, CDR1 is SNHLY and CDR2 is FYNNEI. The CDR3 DNA is TGTGCCAGCAGGGGGTACAATCAGCCCCAGCATTTT. It specifies CASRGYNQPQHF.

This clonotype was found many times. V and J are TRBV12-3 or TRBV12-4 and TRBJ2-5; D gene unclear. CDR3 length: 15 amino acids. V lost 5 bases and J lost 5, with 18 bases in between. The DNA for the CDR3 is TGTGCCAGCAGTCTCAAACCCGGGCGAGCGGAGACCCAGTACTTC. It encodes CASSLKPGRAETQYF.

This clonotype was observed a handful of times. The chain combines TRBV13 with TRBJ1-1, with 8 nucleotides matching TRBD1. Germline V gene lookup returns CDR1 PRHDT and CDR2 FYEKMQ (reference sequence). V gave up 4 bases and J gave up 6 bases; unmatched junction bases: 4. The CDR3 has 13 residues. The DNA of the CDR3 is TGTGCCAGCAGCTCAGGGGGCGAGGCTGAAGCTTTCTTT. It specifies CASSSGGEAEAFF.

This clonotype was found once. A much larger clone lies a single base off, so this may be a read error. The rearrangement uses TRBV28 and TRBJ1-4, with D perhaps TRBD1 (6 bases). From germline, CDR1 is MDHEN and CDR2 SYDVKM. The CDR3 runs 15 residues. CDR3 amino acids: CASSSSGATNEKLSF. The CDR3 nucleotides are TGTGCCAGCAGTTCCTCAGGGGCAACTAATGAAAAACTGTCTTTT. The full variable domain, rest sourced from reference TRBV28 and TRBJ1-4, is DVKVTQSSRYLVKRTGEKVFLECVQDMDHENMFWYRQDPGLGLRLIYFSYDVKMKEKGDIPEGYSVSREKKERFSLILESASTNQTSMYLCASSSSGATNEKLSFGSGTQLSVL.

The V call is TRBV29-1, the J call TRBJ1-2; D unclear. CDR3 length: 11 amino acids. CDR1 is SQVTM and CDR2 is ANQGSEA in the germline V gene. The V end lost 7 bases, the J end lost 4 bases, and 10 bases lay between the germline ends. CDR3 sequence (DNA): TGCAGCGCGGCCGACGGCTATGGCTACACCTTC. Translated, it gives CSAADGYGYTF. The whole variable domain, remainder taken from reference TRBV29-1 and TRBJ1-2, is SAVISQKPSRDICQRGTSLTIQCQVDSQVTMMFWYRQQPGQSLTLIATANQGSEATYESGFVIDKFPISRPNLTFSTLTVSNMSPEDSSIYLCSAADGYGYTFGSGTRLTVV.

The table lists this clonotype with a few counts. V usage is TRBV12-3 or TRBV12-4 and J usage is TRBJ1-2; no reliable D call. Trimming shortened V by 1 base and J by 2 bases, and 14 bases separated the two germline ends. The CDR3 is 16 residues long. The CDR3 bases are TGTGCCAGCAGTTTAGGACCTGGAACCGAGAACTATGGCTACACCTTC. Amino acids: CASSLGPGTENYGYTF.

The table lists this clonotype with a few counts. The genes are TRBV6-1 and TRBJ1-1; TRBD1 matches at 11 bases. The trim removed 5 bases at V and 5 bases at J, leaving 10 bases unmatched. This CDR3 is 16 amino acids long. Germline-derived CDR1 and CDR2 are MNHNS and SASEGT. The CDR3 protein is CASSLRKGQGETEAFF. CDR3 sequence (DNA): TGTGCCAGCAGTCTACGCAAGGGACAGGGGGAGACTGAAGCTTTCTTT.

The rearrangement links TRBV6-2 or TRBV6-3 to TRBJ1-1; 7 bases line up with TRBD1. The CDR3 extends over 15 amino acids. Per the germline V gene, CDR1 is MNHEY and CDR2 is SVGEGT. J was trimmed by 4 bases and V by 5 bases; bases with no gene match: 10. In nucleotides, the CDR3 is TGTGCCAGCAGTGACCTCCCAGGGGGATTCACTGAAGCTTTCTTT. It translates to CASSDLPGGFTEAFF.

This clonotype showed up just a few times. The chain joins TRBV6-5 to TRBJ1-5; TRBD1 might be the D (5 bases). Germline CDR1 is MNHEY and CDR2 is SVGAGI. Deletions cut 0 bases from V and 2 bases from J, with 11 bases between. This CDR3 contains 16 residues. CDR3 sequence: CASSYSGGEGNQPQHF. CDR3 DNA: TGTGCCAGCAGTTACTCTGGGGGGGAGGGCAATCAGCCCCAGCATTTT.

V and J are TRBV4-1 and TRBJ2-7; unclear D gene. Germline CDR1 reads MGHRA; CDR2 reads YSYEKL. The CDR3 contains 14 residues. V was pared by 0 bases and J by 3 bases, with 9 bases between. The DNA of the CDR3 is TGCGCCAGCAGCCAAGATCCAGGAATCTACGAGCAGTACTTC. Amino acid sequence: CASSQDPGIYEQYF.

This clonotype was seen only a few times. An end of the junction differs from the germline gene, which may be a read error. The chain has TRBV11-1 and TRBJ2-5, with TRBD2 matching 8 bases. CDR1 and CDR2 (germline): SGHAT, FQDESV (reference sequence). This CDR3 is built from 13 residues. CDR3 bases: TGTGCCAGCAGCTTAGCCCAGCGGGAGACCCAGTGCTTC. Protein sequence: CASSLAQRETQCF.

This chain links TRBV7-6 with TRBJ2-7; 9 nucleotides agree with TRBD2. J lost 6 bases, V lost 5 bases, and 8 bases had no gene match. Germline CDR1 and CDR2: SGHVS and FNYEAQ. This CDR3 is built from 14 residues. CDR3 region: CASSVSGRSGEQYF. DNA of the CDR3: TGTGCCAGCAGCGTAAGCGGGAGGTCGGGCGAGCAGTACTTC.

The genes are TRBV2 and TRBJ1-2; D unclear. V shed 7 bases and J shed 1 base, with 10 bases lying between them. CDR3 length: 13 residues. Per the germline V gene, CDR1 is SNHLY and CDR2 is FYNNEI. The CDR3 here is CASIPGFNYGYTF. The CDR3 nucleotides read TGTGCCAGCATTCCAGGTTTTAACTATGGCTACACCTTC.

This clonotype has more than one count but fewer than ten. This rearrangement joins TRBV6-1 to TRBJ2-5; no reliable D call. The CDR3 has 12 amino acids. V lost 5 bases and J lost 9, with 13 bases in between. The V gene's germline CDR1 is MNHNS and CDR2 SASEGT. In nucleotides, the CDR3 is TGTGCCAGCAGTCCCTCTGGTGAGGCCCAGTACTTC. It specifies CASSPSGEAQYF.

This clonotype has at least ten counts. V is TRBV12-3 or TRBV12-4 and J is TRBJ1-1; tentatively, D is TRBD1 (6 bases). V dropped 5 bases and J dropped 8 bases, with 15 bases sitting between them. The CDR3 contains 13 residues. In DNA form, the CDR3 reads TGTGCCAGCAGTGGTAACAGGGCGGTGGAAGCTTTCTTT. This translates into CASSGNRAVEAFF.

This clonotype was seen more than once but under ten times. The chain employs TRBV3-1 and TRBJ2-5, with a weak D call TRBD1 (5 bases). Trimming took off 3 bases at V and 5 bases at J, with 10 bases between the two ends. The CDR3 extends over 13 amino acids. Germline CDR1 and CDR2: LGHDT and YNNKEL (reference sequence). CDR3 in DNA: TGTGCCAGCAGCCAGGAGACAGAGGAGACCCAGTACTTC. This gives the protein CASSQETEETQYF.

The J gene is TRBJ1-1, the V gene TRBV7-8; possible D gene TRBD1, 6 bases. V was pared by 4 bases and J by 1 base, with 13 bases between. CDR1 is SGHVS and CDR2 is FQNEAQ in the germline V gene. There are 15 residues in the CDR3. The CDR3 DNA sequence: TGTGCCAGCAGCTACCGGGACACCCGGAACACTGAAGCTTTCTTT. It translates to CASSYRDTRNTEAFF.

This chain connects TRBV6-1 to TRBJ2-7, with a tentative D call TRBD2 (5 bases). From germline, CDR1 is MNHNS and CDR2 SASEGT. V dropped 4 bases and J dropped 2 bases, with 12 bases sitting between them. The CDR3 totals 14 residues. CDR3: CASSVENGTYEQYF. The CDR3 bases are TGTGCCAGCAGTGTTGAGAACGGGACCTACGAGCAGTACTTC.

With regard to this clonotype: An end of the junction differs from the germline gene, which may be a read error. The chain combines TRBV6-1 with TRBJ2-5; perhaps TRBD2 as D (6 bases). Looked up from germline, CDR1 is MNHNS and CDR2 is SASEGT. The CDR3 loop spans 16 amino acids. The CDR3 region has the DNA TGTGTCAGCAGTGAAGCTTTAGCGACTAGACAAGAGACCCAGTACTTC. This sequence encodes CVSSEALATRQETQYF.

This sequence joins TRBV20-1 and TRBJ2-7, with D possibly TRBD1 on 5 matching bases. The CDR3 loop spans 14 amino acids. The germline V gene encodes CDR1 DFQATT and CDR2 SNEGSKA (reference sequence). The ends were cut back, 2 bases at V and 0 bases at J, with 11 bases in the middle. The CDR3 DNA sequence: TGCAGTGCTAGACGACGACAGAACTCCTACGAGCAGTACTTC. Its protein product is CSARRRQNSYEQYF.

The V gene is TRBV15, the J gene TRBJ1-4; D is ambiguous. CDR1 is LNHNV and CDR2 is YYDKDF in the germline V gene (reference sequence). The germline V and J ends were trimmed by 3 bases and 10 bases, with 15 bases remaining between them. CDR3 size: 14 residues. CDR3 DNA: TGTGCCACCAGCAGTGGGTGGGCAGGAGTAAAACTGTTTTTT. Its translation is CATSSGWAGVKLFF.